This T cell receptor beta chain came from a study of identical twins. Study observations and caveats: In cord blood, abundant beta clonotypes had fewer insertions; memory showed no trend.

In TCRdb, the 5' RACE reads were re-called with MiXCR into one record per CDR3 protein. The sample has roughly 500,000 distinct CDR3 sequences; approximately 22% are singletons. This clonotype has more than one count but fewer than ten. Its antigen remains unidentified. CDR1 and CDR2 from the germline V gene are MGHDK and SYGVNS. This CDR3 has 17 residues. With 3 bases clipped from V and 2 bases from J, the junction kept 10 bases outside the gene matches. Another study also made use of these data, one on T cells expressing NK-cell markers. That work states: Cells sorted as CD3+CD56+NKG2C+, CD3+CD56+NKG2C- and CD3+CD56-NKG2C+ T cells supplied the TCR beta repertoires. Topping the CD3+CD56-NKG2C+ fraction as well were these clonotypes, in a handful of donors. HCMV specificity of the expanded NKG2C+ T cell clones was not established.

Sequencing was carried out using CD4+ T cells sorted from blood. The origin of this receptor is a woman aged 18 to 35 in good health. This chain connects TRBV25-1 to TRBJ2-3; 8 nucleotides agree with TRBD1. CDR3 loop: CASSEPGRGLHTDTQYF. The CDR3 DNA is TGTGCCAGCAGTGAGCCGGGCAGGGGGCTTCACACAGATACGCAGTATTTT.